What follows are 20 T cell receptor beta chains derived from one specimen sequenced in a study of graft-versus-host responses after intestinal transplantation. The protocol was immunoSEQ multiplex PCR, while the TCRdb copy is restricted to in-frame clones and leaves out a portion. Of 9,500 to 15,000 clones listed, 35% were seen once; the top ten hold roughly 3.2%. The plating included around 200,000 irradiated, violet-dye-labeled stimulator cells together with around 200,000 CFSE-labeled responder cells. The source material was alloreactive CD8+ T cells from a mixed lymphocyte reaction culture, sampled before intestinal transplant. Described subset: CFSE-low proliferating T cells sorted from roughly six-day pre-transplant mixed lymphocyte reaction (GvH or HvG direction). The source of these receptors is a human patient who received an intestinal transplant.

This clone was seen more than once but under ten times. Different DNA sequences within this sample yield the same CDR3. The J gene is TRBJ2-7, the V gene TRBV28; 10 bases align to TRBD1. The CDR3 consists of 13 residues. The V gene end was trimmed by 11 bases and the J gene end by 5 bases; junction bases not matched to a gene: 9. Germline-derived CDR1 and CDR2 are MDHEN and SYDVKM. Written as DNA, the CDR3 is TGTGCCCGGCCGGACAGGGGGGGGGACGAGCAGTACTTC. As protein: CARPDRGGDEQYF.

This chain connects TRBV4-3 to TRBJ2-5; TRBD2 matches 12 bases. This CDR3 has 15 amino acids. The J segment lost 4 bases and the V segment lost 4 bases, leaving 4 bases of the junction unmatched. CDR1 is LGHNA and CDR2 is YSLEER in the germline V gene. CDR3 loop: CASSPKGLAGETQYF. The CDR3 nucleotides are TGCGCCAGCAGCCCTAAGGGACTAGCGGGAGAGACCCAGTACTTC.

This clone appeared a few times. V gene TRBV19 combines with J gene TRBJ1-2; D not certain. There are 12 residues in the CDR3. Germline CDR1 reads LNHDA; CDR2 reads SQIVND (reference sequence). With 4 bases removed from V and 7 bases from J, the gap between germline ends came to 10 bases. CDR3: CASSNGLVGYTF. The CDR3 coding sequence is TGTGCCAGTAGTAACGGTCTTGTTGGCTACACCTTC.

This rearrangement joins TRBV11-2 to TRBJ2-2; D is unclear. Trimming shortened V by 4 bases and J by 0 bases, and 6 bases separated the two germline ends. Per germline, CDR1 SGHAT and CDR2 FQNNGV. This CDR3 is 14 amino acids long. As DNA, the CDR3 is TGTGCCAGCAGCTACGGCACGAACACCGGGGAGCTGTTTTTT. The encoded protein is CASSYGTNTGELFF.

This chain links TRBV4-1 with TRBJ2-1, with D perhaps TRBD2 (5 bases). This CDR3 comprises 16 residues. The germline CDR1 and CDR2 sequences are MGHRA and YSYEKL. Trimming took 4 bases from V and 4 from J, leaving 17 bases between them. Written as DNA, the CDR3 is TGCGCCAGCAGCCGCGGGCCTAACCGCAGATACAATGAGCAGTTCTTC. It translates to CASSRGPNRRYNEQFF.

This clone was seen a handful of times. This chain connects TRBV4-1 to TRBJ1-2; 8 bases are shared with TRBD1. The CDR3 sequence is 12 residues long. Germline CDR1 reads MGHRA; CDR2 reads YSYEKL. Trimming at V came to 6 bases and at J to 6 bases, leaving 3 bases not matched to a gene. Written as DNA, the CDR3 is TGCGCCAGCAGTCGGACAGGGAATGGCTACACCTTC. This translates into CASSRTGNGYTF.

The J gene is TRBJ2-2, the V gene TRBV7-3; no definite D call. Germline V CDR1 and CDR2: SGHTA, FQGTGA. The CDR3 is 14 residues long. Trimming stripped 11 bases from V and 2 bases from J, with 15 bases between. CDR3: CAGRNYRNTGELFF. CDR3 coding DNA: TGTGCCGGCCGAAATTACAGAAACACCGGGGAGCTGTTTTTT.

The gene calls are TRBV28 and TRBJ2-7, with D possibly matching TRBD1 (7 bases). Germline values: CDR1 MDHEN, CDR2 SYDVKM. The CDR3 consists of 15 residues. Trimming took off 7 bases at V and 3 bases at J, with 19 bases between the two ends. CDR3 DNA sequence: TGTGCCAGCACCTTGCTCGGGGGACAGAACTACGAGCAGTACTTC. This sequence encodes CASTLLGGQNYEQYF.

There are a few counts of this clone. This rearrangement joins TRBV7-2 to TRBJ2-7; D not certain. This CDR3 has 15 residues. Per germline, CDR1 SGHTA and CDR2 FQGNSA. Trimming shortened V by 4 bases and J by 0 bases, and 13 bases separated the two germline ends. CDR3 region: CASSYPDLLSYEQYF. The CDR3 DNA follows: TGTGCCAGCAGCTACCCAGACCTACTCTCCTACGAGCAGTACTTC.

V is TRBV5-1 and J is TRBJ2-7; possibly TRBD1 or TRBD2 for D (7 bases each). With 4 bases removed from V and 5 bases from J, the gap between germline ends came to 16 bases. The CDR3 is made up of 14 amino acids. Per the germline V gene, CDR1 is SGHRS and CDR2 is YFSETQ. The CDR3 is CASSPEAGGDEQYF. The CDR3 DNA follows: TGCGCCAGCAGCCCAGAGGCAGGGGGGGACGAGCAGTACTTC.

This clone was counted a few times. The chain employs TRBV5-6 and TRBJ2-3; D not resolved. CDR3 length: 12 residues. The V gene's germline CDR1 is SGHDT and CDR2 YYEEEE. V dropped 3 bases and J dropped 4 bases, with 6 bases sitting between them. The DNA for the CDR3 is TGTGCCAGCAGCTACGGGTCAGATACGCAGTATTTT. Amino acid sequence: CASSYGSDTQYF.

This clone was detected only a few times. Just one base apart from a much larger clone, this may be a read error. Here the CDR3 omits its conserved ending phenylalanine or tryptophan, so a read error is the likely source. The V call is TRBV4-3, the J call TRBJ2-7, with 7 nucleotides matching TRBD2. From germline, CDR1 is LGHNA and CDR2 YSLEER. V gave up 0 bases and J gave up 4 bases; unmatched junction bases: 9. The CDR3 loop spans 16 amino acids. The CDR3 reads CASSQEGGGRDYEQYL. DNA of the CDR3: TGCGCCAGCAGCCAAGAAGGAGGCGGGAGAGATTACGAGCAGTACCTC.

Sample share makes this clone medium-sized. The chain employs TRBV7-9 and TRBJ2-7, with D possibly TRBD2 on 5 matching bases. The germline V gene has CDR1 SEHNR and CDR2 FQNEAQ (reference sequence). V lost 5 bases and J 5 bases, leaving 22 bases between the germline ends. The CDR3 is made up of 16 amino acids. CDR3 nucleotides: TGTGCCAGCAGCGCAACACCTCGTGAGGGTTTCGACGAGCAGTACTTC. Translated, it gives CASSATPREGFDEQYF.

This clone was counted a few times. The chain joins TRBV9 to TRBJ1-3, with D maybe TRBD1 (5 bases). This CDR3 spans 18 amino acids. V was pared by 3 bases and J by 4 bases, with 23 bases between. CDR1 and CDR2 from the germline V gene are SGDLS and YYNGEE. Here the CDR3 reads CASSDPRLGPLPGNTIYF. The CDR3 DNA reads TGTGCCAGCAGCGACCCCCGTTTGGGGCCCCTGCCGGGAAACACCATATATTTT.

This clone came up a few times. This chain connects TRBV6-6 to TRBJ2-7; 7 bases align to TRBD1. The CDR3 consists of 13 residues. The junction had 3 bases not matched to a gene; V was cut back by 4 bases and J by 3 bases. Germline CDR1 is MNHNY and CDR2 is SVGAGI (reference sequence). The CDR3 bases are TGTGCCAGCAGTTTCAGGGGGAGCTACGAGCAGTACTTC. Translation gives CASSFRGSYEQYF.

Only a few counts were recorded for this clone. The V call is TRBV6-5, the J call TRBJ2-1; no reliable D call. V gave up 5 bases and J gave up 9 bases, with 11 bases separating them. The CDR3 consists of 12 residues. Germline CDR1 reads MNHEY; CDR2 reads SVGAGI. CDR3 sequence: CASSRNSGEQFF. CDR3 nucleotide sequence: TGTGCCAGCAGTCGTAATAGTGGTGAGCAGTTCTTC.

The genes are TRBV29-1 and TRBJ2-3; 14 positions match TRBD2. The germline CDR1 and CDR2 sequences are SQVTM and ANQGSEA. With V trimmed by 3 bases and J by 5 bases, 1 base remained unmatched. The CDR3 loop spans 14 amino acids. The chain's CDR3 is CSVEGLAGEDTQYF. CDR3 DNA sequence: TGCAGCGTTGAGGGACTAGCGGGAGAAGATACGCAGTATTTT.

CDR3 DNA sequence: TGTGCCAGCAGCTTTCTCCTAGCGGGAAGCTCCTACAATGAGCAGTTCTTC. Its translation: CASSFLLAGSSYNEQFF. The rearrangement links TRBV11-2 to TRBJ2-1, with 9 bases that match TRBD2. V lost 3 bases to trimming and J lost 0 bases; unmatched junction nucleotides: 6. The germline V gene encodes CDR1 SGHAT and CDR2 FQNNGV. The CDR3 has 17 amino acids.

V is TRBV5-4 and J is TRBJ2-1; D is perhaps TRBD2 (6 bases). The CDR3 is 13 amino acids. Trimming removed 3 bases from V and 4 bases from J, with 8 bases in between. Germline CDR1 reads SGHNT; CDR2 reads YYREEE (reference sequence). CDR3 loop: CASSSGTYNEQFF. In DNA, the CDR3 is TGTGCCAGCAGCTCCGGGACTTACAATGAGCAGTTCTTC.

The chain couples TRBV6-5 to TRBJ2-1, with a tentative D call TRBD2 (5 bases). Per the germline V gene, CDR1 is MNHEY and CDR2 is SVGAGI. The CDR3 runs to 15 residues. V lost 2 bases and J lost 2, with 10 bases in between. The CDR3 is CASSYGADTYNEQFF. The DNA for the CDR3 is TGTGCCAGCAGTTACGGAGCGGATACCTACAATGAGCAGTTCTTC.